This TCR beta chain was identified during a study of T cell responses to AZD1222 COVID-19 vaccine (dated by TCRdb to the early 2020s). Looking at the study overall: AZD1222 recipients with second doses at about 4 weeks or about 12 weeks were pooled, because spike-specific TCR depth and breadth did not differ between schedules. A total of approximately 250 trial participants underwent TCR sequencing, of whom about 200 had received two doses of AZD1222 and about 25 had received two doses of the MenACWY control vaccine. Enrollment into the trials was organized by age into subgroups of 18-55, 56-69 and 70-plus years, and those subgroups contained approximately 160, 26 and 62 TCR-sequenced participants, respectively.

Remarks on this clone: Which antigen it targets is not known. The sample holds no much larger clone one base away, and base qualities are not on file.

V loses 9 bases at its end and J loses 3 bases; junction bases beyond the gene matches: 7. The CDR3, from cysteine to phenylalanine, totals 14 residues. The sequence is cut down to CDR3 DNA, 42 bases in frame from base 1. CDR1 and CDR2, per the germline V gene (reference sequence), are LNHDA and SQIVND. Explained via the paper, the time point label denotes: baseline before first vaccination. The vaccinee samples were drawn from two UK trials, COV001 and COV002, one of which was a single-blind randomized controlled phase 2/3 trial testing AZD1222 (ChAdOx1 nCoV-19) in healthy adults. For TCRbeta chain sequencing, PBMC samples from trial participants were taken at day 0 and at day 28 after the second dose. Study-level results and caveats: Conclusions about previously exposed vaccinees are limited because only 6 or 7 AZD1222 recipients were SARS-CoV-2 seropositive at baseline. In the small 56-69-year group, the increase in depth fell short of significance, most likely because of low power. Reportedly, close to half of the unique spike-specific TCRs recognized epitopes lying outside the regions that are mutated in the B.1.351 and B.1.1.7 variants. The vaccine-associated CD4 TCRs covered the entire spike protein, and the dominant responses fell in regions 160-218 and 743-854. Because no day 14 peak-response samples were available, repertoires were characterized only after the peak T cell response. Spike-specific TCR breadth and depth rose significantly after two AZD1222 doses compared with day 0 and with MenACWY recipients. Participants were mostly white British and included more females than males, and it was suggested by the authors that clonal diversity may have been underestimated.

The CDR3 regions of human TCRbeta chains were analyzed by immunosequencing. In the original analysis: Repertoire TCRs were matched against a reference library of SARS-CoV-2-specific TCRs generated with the MIRA antigen-specificity platform. Breadth meant the fraction of unique TCRs that were SARS-CoV-2-associated, whereas depth meant the fraction of total T cells that were SARS-CoV-2-associated. Using the MIRA data, every spike-specific TCR was mapped to the spike region that the TCR reacted to and assigned to either a CD4 or a CD8 class. Log10-transformed breadth and depth values were compared by one-way ANOVA with Sidak's multiple comparisons tests. As stored in TCRdb, this immuneACCESS dataset retains in-frame rearrangements with V and J assigned. A fraction of the clones does not appear; measured against another copy, unresolved V genes explain less than half of the discrepancy, and the remainder lacks a known reason. The V and J calls and the clone size are those of that table, but D and trimming were determined from the DNA. The sample data list 95,000 to 110,000 clones, and about 88% of these were observed just once. The top ten hold roughly 20% of the sample.

The TCR was taken from an adult in good health. The chain links TRBV19 with TRBJ2-2, with 7 central nucleotides matching TRBD1. Sequences were derived from peripheral blood, sampled on day 0 of AZD1222 vaccination. The encoded CDR3 is CASSTGRYTGELFF. The nucleotide sequence is TGTGCCAGCTCGACAGGGCGGTACACCGGGGAGCTGTTTTTT.